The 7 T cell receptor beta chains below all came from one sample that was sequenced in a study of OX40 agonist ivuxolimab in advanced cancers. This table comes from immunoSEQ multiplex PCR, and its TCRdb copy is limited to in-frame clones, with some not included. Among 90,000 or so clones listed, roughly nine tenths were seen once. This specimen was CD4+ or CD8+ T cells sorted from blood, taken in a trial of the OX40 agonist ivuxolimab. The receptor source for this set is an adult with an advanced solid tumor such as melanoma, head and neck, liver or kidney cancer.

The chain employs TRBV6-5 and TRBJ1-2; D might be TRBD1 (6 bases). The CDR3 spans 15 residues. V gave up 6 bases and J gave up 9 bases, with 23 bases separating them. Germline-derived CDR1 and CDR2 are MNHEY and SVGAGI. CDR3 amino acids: CASSREGHSRLSYTF. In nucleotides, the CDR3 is TGTGCCAGCAGCCGTGAGGGACACTCGCGGTTGAGCTACACCTTC.

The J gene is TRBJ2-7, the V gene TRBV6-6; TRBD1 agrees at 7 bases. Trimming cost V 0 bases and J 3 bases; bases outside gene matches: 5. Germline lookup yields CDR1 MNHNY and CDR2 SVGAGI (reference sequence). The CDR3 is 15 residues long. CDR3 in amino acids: CASSYSRQGSYEQYF. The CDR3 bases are TGTGCCAGCAGTTACTCCCGACAGGGTAGCTACGAGCAGTACTTC.

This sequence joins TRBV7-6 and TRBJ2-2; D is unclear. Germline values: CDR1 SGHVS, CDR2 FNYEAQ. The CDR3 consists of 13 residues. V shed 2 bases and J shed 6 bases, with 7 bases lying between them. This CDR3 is CASSLNFAGELFF. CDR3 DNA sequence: TGTGCCAGCAGCTTAAACTTTGCCGGGGAGCTGTTTTTT.

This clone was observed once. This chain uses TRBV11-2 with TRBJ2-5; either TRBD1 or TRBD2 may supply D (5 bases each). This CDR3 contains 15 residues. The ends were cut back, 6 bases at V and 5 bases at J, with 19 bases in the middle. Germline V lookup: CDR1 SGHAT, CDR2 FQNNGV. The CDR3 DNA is TGTGCCAGCAGTTTTTGGGACGTAAACGGGGAGACCCAGTACTTC. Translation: CASSFWDVNGETQYF.

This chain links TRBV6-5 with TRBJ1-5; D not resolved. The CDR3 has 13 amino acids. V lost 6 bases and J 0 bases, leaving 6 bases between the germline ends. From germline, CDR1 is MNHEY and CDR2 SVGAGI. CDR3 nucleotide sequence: TGTGCCAGCAGACATTATAGCAATCAGCCCCAGCATTTT. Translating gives CASRHYSNQPQHF.

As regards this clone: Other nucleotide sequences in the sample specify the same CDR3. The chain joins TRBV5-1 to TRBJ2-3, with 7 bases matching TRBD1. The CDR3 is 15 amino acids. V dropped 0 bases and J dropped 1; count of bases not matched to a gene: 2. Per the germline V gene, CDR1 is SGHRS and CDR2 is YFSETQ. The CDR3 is CASSLEGTGTDTQYF. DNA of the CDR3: TGCGCCAGCAGCTTGGAAGGGACAGGCACAGATACGCAGTATTTT.

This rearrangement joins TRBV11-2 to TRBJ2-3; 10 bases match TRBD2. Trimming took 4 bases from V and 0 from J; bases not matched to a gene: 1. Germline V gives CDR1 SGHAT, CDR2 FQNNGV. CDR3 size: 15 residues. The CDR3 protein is CASSSSGRSTDTQYF. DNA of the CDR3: TGTGCCAGCAGCTCTAGCGGGAGAAGCACAGATACGCAGTATTTT.